A single sample gave rise to the 28 T cell receptor beta chains below, sequenced in a study of radiotherapy plus CTLA-4 blockade in lung cancer. Clones were read by immunoSEQ multiplex PCR, and TCRdb kept only the in-frame ones, dropping some. The top ten hold around 3.5% of the sample, which has approximately 100,000 clones, 82% seen once. This specimen consisted of peripheral blood, obtained from a patient treated with radiotherapy plus ipilimumab. The receptors come from a human donor with non-small cell lung cancer who had a partial response to radiotherapy plus ipilimumab.

This rearrangement joins TRBV6-1 to TRBJ1-5, with D possibly being TRBD1 (5 bases). Deletions cut 6 bases from V and 5 bases from J, with 11 bases between. CDR3 length: 13 residues. CDR1 is MNHNS, CDR2 SASEGT, per germline. In nucleotides, the CDR3 is TGTGCCAGCAGGTGGGTAGGGGATCAGCCCCAGCATTTT. Translating gives CASRWVGDQPQHF.

There are a few counts of this clone. The chain couples TRBV7-3 to TRBJ1-2; tentative D call: TRBD1 (5 bases). The V gene's germline CDR1 is SGHTA and CDR2 FQGTGA. The CDR3 spans 14 residues. Trimming shortened V by 2 bases and J by 7 bases, and 14 bases separated the two germline ends. CDR3 sequence (DNA): TGTGCCAGCAGCTTAGATCGGCGGGGGATTGGCTACACCTTC. It translates to CASSLDRRGIGYTF.

This clone came up once. The chain links TRBV27 to TRBJ2-1; TRBD1 might be the D (6 bases). Germline CDR1 MNHEY, CDR2 SMNVEV (reference sequence). Trimming stripped 7 bases from V and 5 bases from J, with 18 bases between. The CDR3 length is 15 residues. CDR3 sequence: CASTFLGGMNNEQFF. The CDR3, as DNA: TGTGCCAGCACCTTTCTAGGGGGTATGAACAATGAGCAGTTCTTC.

This clone appeared once. The rearrangement uses TRBV7-2 and TRBJ2-6; TRBD1 matches at 7 bases. J was trimmed by 4 bases and V by 2 bases; bases with no gene match: 5. The germline V gene has CDR1 SGHTA and CDR2 FQGNSA. This CDR3 is built from 16 residues. CDR3 sequence reads: CASSLNRGTGANVLTF. CDR3 nucleotides: TGTGCCAGCAGCTTAAACAGGGGTACGGGGGCCAACGTCCTGACTTTC.

V and J are TRBV2 and TRBJ1-1; D gene unclear. Looked up from germline, CDR1 is SNHLY and CDR2 is FYNNEI. The ends were cut back, 3 bases at V and 1 base at J, with 6 bases in the middle. The CDR3 covers 13 residues. CDR3 protein: CASSDEGNTEAFF. The DNA of the CDR3 is TGTGCCAGCAGTGACGAGGGGAACACTGAAGCTTTCTTT. The entire variable domain, with the rest obtained from reference TRBV2 and TRBJ1-1, is as follows: EPEVTQTPSHQVTQMGQEVILRCVPISNHLYFYWYRQILGQKVEFLVSFYNNEISEKSEIFDDQFSVERPDGSNFTLKIRSTKLEDSAMYFCASSDEGNTEAFFGQGTRLTVV.

This chain connects TRBV5-1 to TRBJ2-3; D is perhaps TRBD2 (5 bases). Germline-derived CDR1 and CDR2 are SGHRS and YFSETQ. V was clipped by 0 bases and J by 0 bases, with 8 bases between them. The CDR3 is 15 amino acids. CDR3 DNA sequence: TGCGCCAGCAGCTTGGCGGGAACTAGCACAGATACGCAGTATTTT. This codes for CASSLAGTSTDTQYF.

V gene TRBV5-6 combines with J gene TRBJ1-3; D possibly corresponds to TRBD1 (5 bases). Germline CDR1 is SGHDT and CDR2 is YYEEEE. Trimming left V 0 bases short and J 2 bases short, with 9 bases between. CDR3 length: 15 residues. This CDR3 reads CASSLAGGAGNTIYF. The CDR3 nucleotides read TGTGCCAGCAGCTTGGCAGGAGGGGCTGGAAACACCATATATTTT.

The chain employs TRBV9 and TRBJ2-2; D may be TRBD1 (5 bases). V lost 1 base and J lost 7, with 17 bases in between. From germline, CDR1 is SGDLS and CDR2 YYNGEE. CDR3 length: 16 residues. In DNA form, the CDR3 reads TGTGCCAGCAGCGTAAGGCAGGGATGGGCCGGCGGGGAGCTGTTTTTT. Translation: CASSVRQGWAGGELFF.

The chain uses TRBV7-9 and TRBJ2-7, with 8 bases that match TRBD1. J was trimmed by 2 bases and V by 4 bases; bases with no gene match: 7. Germline assignment: CDR1 SEHNR and CDR2 FQNEAQ (reference sequence). The CDR3 consists of 15 residues. The CDR3 DNA sequence: TGTGCCAGCAGCTCGACAGGGGCTGGAACCTACGAGCAGTACTTC. Protein product: CASSSTGAGTYEQYF.

V gene TRBV18 combines with J gene TRBJ2-3; possibly TRBD1 for D (5 bases). V lost 2 bases and J 4 bases, leaving 13 bases between the germline ends. The CDR3 extends over 15 amino acids. Looked up from germline, CDR1 is KGHSH and CDR2 is LQKENI. CDR3 region: CASSPNRKGADTQYF. The DNA of the CDR3 is TGTGCCAGCTCACCAAACAGGAAAGGCGCAGATACGCAGTATTTT.

The chain uses TRBV5-4 and TRBJ2-3, with D possibly matching TRBD1 (6 bases). The CDR3 runs 16 residues. Germline-derived CDR1 and CDR2 are SGHNT and YYREEE (reference sequence). The V gene lost 4 bases and the J gene lost 11 bases, with 26 bases spanning the gap. The CDR3 sequence is CASSPTGSLAQVEQYF. CDR3 in DNA: TGTGCCAGCAGCCCTACAGGGAGCCTAGCACAAGTGGAGCAGTATTTT.

The rearrangement joins TRBV6-6 to TRBJ2-7; D is unresolved. The V gene's germline CDR1 is MNHNY and CDR2 SVGAGI (reference sequence). V was trimmed by 0 bases and J by 0 bases, leaving 12 bases between them. The CDR3 has 16 residues. This CDR3 is CASSYSADSASYEQYF. The CDR3 region has the DNA TGTGCCAGCAGTTACTCGGCCGACTCAGCCTCCTACGAGCAGTACTTC.

CDR3 amino acids: CASSPPGLAGEQFF. Written as DNA, the CDR3 is TGTGCCAGCAGCCCTCCGGGACTAGCTGGTGAGCAGTTCTTC. The gene calls are TRBV28 and TRBJ2-1; 9 bases align to TRBD2. Germline V CDR1 and CDR2: MDHEN, SYDVKM. The CDR3 is 14 residues long. J gave up 9 bases and V 6 bases, and 9 bases lay outside the gene matches.

This clone was counted once. The V gene is TRBV19, the J gene TRBJ2-2; 7 positions match TRBD2. The CDR3 has 16 residues. The germline V gene has CDR1 LNHDA and CDR2 SQIVND (reference sequence). The trim removed 1 base at V and 5 bases at J, leaving 7 bases unmatched. The CDR3 DNA follows: TGTGCCAGTAGTATAGGAGGGAGGGCCCGGACCGGGGAGCTGTTTTTT. The encoded protein is CASSIGGRARTGELFF.

The V gene is TRBV5-1, the J gene TRBJ2-5, with TRBD2 matching over 9 bases. The germline CDR1 and CDR2 sequences are SGHRS and YFSETQ. The CDR3 contains 15 residues. With V trimmed by 5 bases and J by 3 bases, 8 bases remained unmatched. The CDR3 sequence is CASSGYRLAEETQYF. Here the CDR3 DNA reads TGCGCCAGCAGTGGGTACCGACTAGCGGAAGAGACCCAGTACTTC.

This clone has only a few counts. V and J are TRBV5-4 and TRBJ2-3; 8 bases map to TRBD2. Trimming cost V 4 bases and J 5 bases; bases outside gene matches: 9. This CDR3 has 15 residues. Germline V CDR1 and CDR2: SGHNT, YYREEE (reference sequence). The CDR3 loop is CASSNRREAVDTQYF. Written as DNA, the CDR3 is TGTGCCAGCAGCAATCGGCGGGAGGCGGTAGATACGCAGTATTTT.

The CDR3 sequence: CASSQVRAEGDTQYF. DNA for the CDR3: TGTGCCAGCAGCCAAGTTAGGGCGGAGGGGGATACGCAGTATTTT. The rearrangement links TRBV4-2 to TRBJ2-3; tentatively, D is TRBD2 (6 bases). The V gene lost 1 base and the J gene lost 6 bases, with 14 bases spanning the gap. CDR3 length: 15 amino acids. Germline V gene lookup returns CDR1 LGHNA and CDR2 YNFKEQ.

This sequence joins TRBV5-8 and TRBJ2-7; D is possibly TRBD2 (5 bases). Germline assignment: CDR1 SGHTS and CDR2 YDEGEE. The CDR3 length is 13 residues. V dropped 2 bases and J dropped 7 bases, with 13 bases sitting between them. In nucleotides, the CDR3 is TGTGCCAGCAGCTTTCTACTAGTGGGTGAGCAGTACTTC. Amino acids: CASSFLLVGEQYF.

This sequence joins TRBV7-9 and TRBJ2-7, with 8 bases matching TRBD1. Germline-derived CDR1 and CDR2 are SEHNR and FQNEAQ (reference sequence). J lost 0 bases, V lost 5 bases, and 9 bases had no gene match. CDR3 length equals 16 residues. DNA for the CDR3: TGTGCCAGCAGCACGACGACAGGGGTGTTCTCCTACGAGCAGTACTTC. This translates into CASSTTTGVFSYEQYF.

The chain uses TRBV4-2 and TRBJ2-3, with TRBD2 identical over 14 bases. This CDR3 region has 18 residues. After removal of 0 bases from V and 4 bases from J, the junction contained 6 bases not matched to a gene. Germline V gene sequence: CDR1 LGHNA, CDR2 YNFKEQ. The CDR3 DNA reads as TGTGCCAGCAGCCAAGACCTGGGACTAGCGGGAGCCCCAGATACGCAGTATTTT. It translates to CASSQDLGLAGAPDTQYF.

The V call is TRBV6-1, the J call TRBJ1-4, with TRBD1 identical over 9 bases. The CDR3 has 14 amino acids. The ends lost 6 bases at V and 9 bases at J; junction bases unmatched: 8. Germline assignment: CDR1 MNHNS and CDR2 SASEGT. CDR3: CASSNNGQGKKLFF. The CDR3 bases are TGTGCCAGCAGCAATAATGGACAGGGGAAAAAACTGTTTTTT.

This clone counts as medium-sized. The chain employs TRBV29-1 and TRBJ2-7, with D maybe TRBD2 (6 bases). Deletions cut 4 bases from V and 0 bases from J, with 10 bases between. From germline, CDR1 is SQVTM and CDR2 ANQGSEA. The CDR3 has 13 amino acids. This chain's CDR3 is CSVVGGTSYEQYF. The CDR3 coding sequence is TGCAGCGTTGTAGGCGGGACCTCCTACGAGCAGTACTTC.

The chain links TRBV2 to TRBJ2-2; 14 bases are a match to TRBD2. Germline-derived CDR1 and CDR2 are SNHLY and FYNNEI. J gave up 3 bases and V 9 bases, and 6 bases lay outside the gene matches. The CDR3 has 16 residues. The CDR3, as DNA: TGTGCCAGTCGACTAGCGGGAGGGCCTGACACCGGGGAGCTGTTTTTT. As protein: CASRLAGGPDTGELFF.

The chain links TRBV2 to TRBJ2-3, with a tentative D call TRBD2 (6 bases). The CDR3 is made up of 16 amino acids. Trimming left V 7 bases short and J 1 base short, with 18 bases between. Germline lookup yields CDR1 SNHLY and CDR2 FYNNEI. CDR3 nucleotides: TGTGCCAGCAATCCTTGGAGGGGCTTTCGCACAGATACGCAGTATTTT. This gives the protein CASNPWRGFRTDTQYF.

The V gene is TRBV7-8, the J gene TRBJ2-1; D is possibly TRBD1 (5 bases). Germline V gene sequence: CDR1 SGHVS, CDR2 FQNEAQ. The CDR3 is made up of 16 amino acids. Trimming took 2 bases from V and 1 from J, leaving 12 bases between them. CDR3: CASSLQGVASYNEQFF. The DNA for the CDR3 is TGTGCCAGCAGCTTACAGGGCGTCGCGTCCTACAATGAGCAGTTCTTC.

The rearrangement uses TRBV6-5 and TRBJ2-2; TRBD1 matches at 8 bases. CDR1 is MNHEY, CDR2 SVGAGI, per germline. The V and J ends lost 6 bases and 1 base, in that order; junction bases with no gene match: 1. The CDR3 is made up of 14 amino acids. The CDR3 spells CASRGTGNTGELFF. As DNA, the CDR3 is TGTGCCAGCAGAGGGACAGGGAACACCGGGGAGCTGTTTTTT.

The V call is TRBV10-2, the J call TRBJ1-1, with D hard to call. Germline V gene sequence: CDR1 WSHSY, CDR2 SAAADI. Between the trimmed V and J ends, which lost 0 bases and 4 bases, there was a span of 6 bases. CDR3 size: 13 residues. In DNA form, the CDR3 reads TGCGCCAGCAGTGAGTCCACAGTCACTGAAGCTTTCTTT. This gives the protein CASSESTVTEAFF.

The chain carries TRBV27 and TRBJ1-1; TRBD1 is a possible D gene (5 bases). Trimming took 2 bases from V and 5 from J, leaving 18 bases between them. The CDR3 extends over 16 amino acids. Germline V gives CDR1 MNHEY, CDR2 SMNVEV (reference sequence). CDR3 nucleotides: TGTGCCAGCAGTTTACCCCCGACAGTGCCTGGGACTGAAGCTTTCTTT. Its translation: CASSLPPTVPGTEAFF.